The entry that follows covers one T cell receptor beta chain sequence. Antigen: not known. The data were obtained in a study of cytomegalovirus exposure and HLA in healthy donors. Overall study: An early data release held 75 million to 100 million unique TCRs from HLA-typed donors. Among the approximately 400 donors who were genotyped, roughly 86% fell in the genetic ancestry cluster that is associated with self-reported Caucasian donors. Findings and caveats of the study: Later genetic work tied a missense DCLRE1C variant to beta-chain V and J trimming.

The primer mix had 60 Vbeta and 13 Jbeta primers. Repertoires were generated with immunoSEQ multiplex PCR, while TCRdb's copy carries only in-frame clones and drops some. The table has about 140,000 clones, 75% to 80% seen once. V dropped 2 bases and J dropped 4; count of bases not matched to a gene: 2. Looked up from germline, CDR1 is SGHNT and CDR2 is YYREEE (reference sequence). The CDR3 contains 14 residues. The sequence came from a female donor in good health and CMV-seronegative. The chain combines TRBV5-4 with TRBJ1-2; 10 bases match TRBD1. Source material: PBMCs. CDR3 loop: CASSFRQGAYGYTF. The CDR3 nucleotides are TGTGCCAGCAGCTTTAGACAGGGGGCCTATGGCTACACCTTC. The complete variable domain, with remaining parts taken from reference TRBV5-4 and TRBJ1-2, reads ETGVTQSPTHLIKTRGQQVTLRCSSQSGHNTVSWYQQALGQGPQFIFQYYREEENGRGNFPPRFSGLQFPNYSSELNVNALELDDSALYLCASSFRQGAYGYTFGSGTRLTVV.